This section outlines one TCR beta chain sequence together with its context. The data belong to a study of cytomegalovirus exposure and HLA in healthy donors. 60 Vbeta and 13 Jbeta primers were used in PCR. Clones were read by immunoSEQ multiplex PCR, and TCRdb kept only the in-frame ones, dropping some. The sample records some 200,000 clones, 75% to 90% being singletons. Among the donors, all were healthy bone marrow donors. Germline trimming cut 4 bases from V and 4 bases from J; bases unmatched to any gene: 13. The CDR3 totals 17 residues. The V gene's germline CDR1 is SGHDT and CDR2 YYEEEE. V gene TRBV5-6 combines with J gene TRBJ2-1; 8 bases agree with TRBD1. The sequenced sample was PBMCs. The TCR originated in a young woman in good health and CMV-seronegative. The CDR3 nucleotides read TGTGCCAGCAGCCCCTACGTGGCAGGGGGCGTTTACAATGAGCAGTTCTTC. Protein product: CASSPYVAGGVYNEQFF. The whole variable domain, filled in from reference TRBV5-6 and TRBJ2-1, reads DAGVTQSPTHLIKTRGQQVTLRCSPKSGHDTVSWYQQALGQGPQFIFQYYEEEERQRGNFPDRFSGHQFPNYSSELNVNALLLGDSALYLCASSPYVAGGVYNEQFFGPGTRLTVL.